The present T cell receptor beta chain was sequenced within a study of cytomegalovirus exposure and HLA in healthy donors. Turning to this clone: Its antigen is undetermined.

This CDR3 has 13 amino acids. Per the germline V gene, CDR1 is MGHDK and CDR2 is SYGVNS. With 3 bases clipped from V and 12 bases from J, the junction kept 6 bases outside the gene matches. Study-wide findings and caveats: Most TCRs appeared rarely, but some public TCRs recurred in many donors.

PCR involved 60 Vbeta and 13 Jbeta primers. Only in-frame clones appear in the TCRdb table, and some are missing; sequencing was by immunoSEQ multiplex PCR. The sample holds around 88,000 clones, roughly 80% seen once. This clonotype originated in a man in his fifties in good health and CMV-seropositive. Source material: PBMCs. The chain joins TRBV25-1 to TRBJ1-1, with TRBD1 matching over 11 bases. The CDR3 region is CASSEGTGGGTFF. Written as DNA, the CDR3 is TGTGCCAGCAGTGAGGGGACAGGGGGAGGGACTTTCTTT.